This T cell receptor (beta chain) was found in a study of blood T cell repertoires in COVID-19. Germline CDR1 MGHDK, CDR2 SYGVNS. This CDR3 comprises 14 residues. V was clipped by 2 bases and J by 7 bases; unmatched bases: 5. This table comes from immunoSEQ multiplex PCR, and its TCRdb copy is limited to in-frame clones, with some not included. The data show hundreds of thousands of clones, with around nine tenths seen just once and 0.8% to 0.9% held by the top ten. J is TRBJ1-3 and V is TRBV25-1; 7 positions agree with TRBD1. The source material was peripheral blood. The sequence derives from a man aged 18 to 35 with COVID-19, enrolled during active disease. The CDR3 spells CASSERTGSNTIYF. CDR3 bases: TGTGCCAGCAGTGAAAGGACAGGCAGTAACACCATATATTTT.